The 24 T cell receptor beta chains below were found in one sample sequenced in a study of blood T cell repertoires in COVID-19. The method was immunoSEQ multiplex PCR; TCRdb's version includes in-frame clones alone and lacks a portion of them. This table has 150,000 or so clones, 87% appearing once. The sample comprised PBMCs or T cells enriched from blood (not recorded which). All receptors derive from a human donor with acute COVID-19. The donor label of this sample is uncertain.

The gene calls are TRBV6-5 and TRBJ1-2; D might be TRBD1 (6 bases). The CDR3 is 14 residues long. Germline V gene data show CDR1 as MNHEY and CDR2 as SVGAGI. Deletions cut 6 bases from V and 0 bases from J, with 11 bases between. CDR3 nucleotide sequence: TGTGCCAGCAGCACCGGGACAACTAACTATGGCTACACCTTC. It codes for CASSTGTTNYGYTF.

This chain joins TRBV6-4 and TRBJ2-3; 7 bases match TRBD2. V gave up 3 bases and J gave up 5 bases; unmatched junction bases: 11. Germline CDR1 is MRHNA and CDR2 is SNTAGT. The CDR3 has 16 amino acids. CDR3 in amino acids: CASSEEGGGNVDTQYF. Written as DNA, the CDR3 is TGTGCCAGCAGTGAGGAGGGCGGGGGTAATGTAGATACGCAGTATTTT.

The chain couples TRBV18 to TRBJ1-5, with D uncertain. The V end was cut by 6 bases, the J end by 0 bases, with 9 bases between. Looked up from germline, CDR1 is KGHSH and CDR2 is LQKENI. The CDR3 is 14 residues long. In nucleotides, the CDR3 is TGTGCCAGCTCGTCGGACTCTAGCAATCAGCCCCAGCATTTT. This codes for CASSSDSSNQPQHF.

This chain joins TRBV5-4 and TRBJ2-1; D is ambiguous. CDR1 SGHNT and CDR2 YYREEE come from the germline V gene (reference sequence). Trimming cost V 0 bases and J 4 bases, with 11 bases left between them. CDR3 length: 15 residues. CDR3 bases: TGTGCCAGCAGCTTGGAACAAAGTGAATACAATGAGCAGTTCTTC. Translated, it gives CASSLEQSEYNEQFF. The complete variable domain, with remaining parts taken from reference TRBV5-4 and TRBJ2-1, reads ETGVTQSPTHLIKTRGQQVTLRCSSQSGHNTVSWYQQALGQGPQFIFQYYREEENGRGNFPPRFSGLQFPNYSSELNVNALELDDSALYLCASSLEQSEYNEQFFGPGTRLTVL.

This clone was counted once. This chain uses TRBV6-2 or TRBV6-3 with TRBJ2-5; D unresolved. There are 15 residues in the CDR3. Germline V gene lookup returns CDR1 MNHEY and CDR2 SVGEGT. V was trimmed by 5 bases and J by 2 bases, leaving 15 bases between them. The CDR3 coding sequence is TGTGCCAGCAGTAAGCCCCGACTGGTACAAGAGACCCAGTACTTC. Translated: CASSKPRLVQETQYF.

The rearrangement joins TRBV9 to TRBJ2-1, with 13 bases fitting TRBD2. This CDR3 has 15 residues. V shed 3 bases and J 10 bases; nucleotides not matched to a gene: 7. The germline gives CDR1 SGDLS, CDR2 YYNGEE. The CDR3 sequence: CASSGTSGGAWEQFF. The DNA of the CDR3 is TGTGCCAGCAGCGGTACTAGCGGGGGGGCCTGGGAGCAGTTCTTC.

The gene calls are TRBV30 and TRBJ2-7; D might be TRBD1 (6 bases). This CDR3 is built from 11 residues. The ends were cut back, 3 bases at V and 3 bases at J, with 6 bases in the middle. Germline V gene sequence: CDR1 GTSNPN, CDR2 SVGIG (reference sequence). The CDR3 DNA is TGTGCCTGGAGGACAGGCTACGAGCAGTACTTC. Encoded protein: CAWRTGYEQYF.

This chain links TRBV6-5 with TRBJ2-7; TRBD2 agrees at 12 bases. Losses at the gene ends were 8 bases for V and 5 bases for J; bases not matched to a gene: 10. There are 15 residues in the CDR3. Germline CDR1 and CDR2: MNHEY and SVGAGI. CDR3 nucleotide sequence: TGTGCCAGCTCTCCGCTAGCGGGGGGGCCCCACGAGCAGTACTTC. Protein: CASSPLAGGPHEQYF.

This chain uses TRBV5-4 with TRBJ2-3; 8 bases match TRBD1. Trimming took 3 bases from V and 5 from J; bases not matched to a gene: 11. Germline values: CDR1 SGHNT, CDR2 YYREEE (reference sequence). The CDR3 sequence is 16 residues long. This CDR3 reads CASSSAGTGIGDTQYF. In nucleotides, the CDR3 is TGTGCCAGCAGCTCCGCGGGGACAGGTATAGGAGATACGCAGTATTTT.

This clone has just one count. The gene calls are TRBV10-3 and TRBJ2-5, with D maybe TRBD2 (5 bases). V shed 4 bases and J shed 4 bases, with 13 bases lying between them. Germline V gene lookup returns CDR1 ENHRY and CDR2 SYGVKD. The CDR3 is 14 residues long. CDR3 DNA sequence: TGTGCCATCAGTGCGCTACTAGTCGGAGAGACCCAGTACTTC. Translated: CAISALLVGETQYF.

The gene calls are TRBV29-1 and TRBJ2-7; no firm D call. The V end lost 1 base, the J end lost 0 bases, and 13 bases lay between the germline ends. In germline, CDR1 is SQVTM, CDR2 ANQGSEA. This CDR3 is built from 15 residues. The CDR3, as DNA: TGCAGCGTTGAAGGAGGCAGCGCGAGCTCCTACGAGCAGTACTTC. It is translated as CSVEGGSASSYEQYF.

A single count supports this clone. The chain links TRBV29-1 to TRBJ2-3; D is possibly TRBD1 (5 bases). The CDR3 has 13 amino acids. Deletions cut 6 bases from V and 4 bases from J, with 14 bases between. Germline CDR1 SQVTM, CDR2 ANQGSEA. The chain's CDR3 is CSVQGTGADTQYF. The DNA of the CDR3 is TGCAGCGTCCAGGGTACGGGCGCAGATACGCAGTATTTT.

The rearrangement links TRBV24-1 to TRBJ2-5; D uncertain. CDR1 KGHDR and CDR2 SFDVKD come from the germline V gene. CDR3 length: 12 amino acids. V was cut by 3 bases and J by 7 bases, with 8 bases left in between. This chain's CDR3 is CATSDPGGTQYF. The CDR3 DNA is TGTGCCACCAGTGATCCGGGTGGGACCCAGTACTTC.

This chain's CDR3 is CATSDAVAGGLSTDTQYF. The CDR3 nucleotides read TGTGCCACCAGTGATGCGGTAGCGGGGGGCCTAAGCACAGATACGCAGTATTTT. The chain links TRBV24-1 to TRBJ2-3; 10 bases align to TRBD2. After removal of 3 bases from V and 0 bases from J, the junction contained 8 bases not matched to a gene. The CDR3 runs 18 residues. CDR1 and CDR2 (germline): KGHDR, SFDVKD.

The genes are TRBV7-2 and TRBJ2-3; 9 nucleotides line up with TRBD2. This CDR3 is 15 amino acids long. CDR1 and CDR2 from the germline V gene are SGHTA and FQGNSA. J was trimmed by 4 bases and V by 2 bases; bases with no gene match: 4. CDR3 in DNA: TGTGCCAGCAGCTTAACAGCGGGGGGTGCAGATACGCAGTATTTT. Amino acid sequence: CASSLTAGGADTQYF.

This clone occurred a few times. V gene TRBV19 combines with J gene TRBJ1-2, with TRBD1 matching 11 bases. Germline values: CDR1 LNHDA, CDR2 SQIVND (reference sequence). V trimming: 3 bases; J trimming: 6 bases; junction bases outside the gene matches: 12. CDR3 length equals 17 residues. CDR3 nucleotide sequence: TGTGCCAGTAGTATGGGACAGGGGGTTATCGAGAAGGATGGCTACACCTTC. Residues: CASSMGQGVIEKDGYTF.

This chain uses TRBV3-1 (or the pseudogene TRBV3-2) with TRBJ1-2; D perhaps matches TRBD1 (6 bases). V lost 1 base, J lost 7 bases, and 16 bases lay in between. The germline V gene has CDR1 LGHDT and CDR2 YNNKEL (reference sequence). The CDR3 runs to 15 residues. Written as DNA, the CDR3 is TGTGCCAGCAGCCAAGGGAGCCAGGGACAAGGTGGCTACACCTTC. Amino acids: CASSQGSQGQGGYTF.

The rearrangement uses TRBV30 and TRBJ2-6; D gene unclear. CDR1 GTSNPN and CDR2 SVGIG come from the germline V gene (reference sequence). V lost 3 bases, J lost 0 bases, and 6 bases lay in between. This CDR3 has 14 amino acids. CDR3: CAWRSPSGANVLTF. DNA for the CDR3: TGTGCCTGGAGGAGCCCCTCTGGGGCCAACGTCCTGACTTTC.

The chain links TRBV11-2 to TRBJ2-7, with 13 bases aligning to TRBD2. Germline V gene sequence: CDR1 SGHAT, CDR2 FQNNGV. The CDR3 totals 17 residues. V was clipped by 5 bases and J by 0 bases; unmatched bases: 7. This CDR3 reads CASSRGLAGANSYEQYF. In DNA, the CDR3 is TGTGCCAGCAGCCGTGGACTAGCGGGGGCTAACTCCTACGAGCAGTACTTC.

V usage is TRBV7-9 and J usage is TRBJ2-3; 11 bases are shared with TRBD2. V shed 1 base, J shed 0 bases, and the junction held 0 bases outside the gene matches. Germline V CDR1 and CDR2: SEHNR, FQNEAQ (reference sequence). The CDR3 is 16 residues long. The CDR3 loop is CASSLVAGGSTDTQYF. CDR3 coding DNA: TGTGCCAGCAGCTTAGTAGCGGGGGGGAGCACAGATACGCAGTATTTT.

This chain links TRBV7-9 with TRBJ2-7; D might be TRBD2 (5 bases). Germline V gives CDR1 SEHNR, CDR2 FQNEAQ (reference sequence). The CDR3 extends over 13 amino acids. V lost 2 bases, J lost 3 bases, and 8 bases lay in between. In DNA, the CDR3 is TGTGCCAGCAGCTTAACTAGAATCTACGAGCAGTACTTC. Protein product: CASSLTRIYEQYF.

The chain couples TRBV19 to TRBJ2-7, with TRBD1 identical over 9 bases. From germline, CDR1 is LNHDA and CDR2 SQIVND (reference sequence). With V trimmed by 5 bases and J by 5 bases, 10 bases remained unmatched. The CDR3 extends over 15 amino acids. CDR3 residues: CASSHSGQGSDEQYF. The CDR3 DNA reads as TGTGCCAGTAGTCACTCGGGACAGGGATCTGACGAGCAGTACTTC.

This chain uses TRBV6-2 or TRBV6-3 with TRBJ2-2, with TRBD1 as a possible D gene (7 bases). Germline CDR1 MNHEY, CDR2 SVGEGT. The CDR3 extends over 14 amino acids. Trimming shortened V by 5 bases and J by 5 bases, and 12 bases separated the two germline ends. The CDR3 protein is CASSDRAGTGELFF. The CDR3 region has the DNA TGTGCCAGCAGTGACAGGGCGGGAACCGGGGAGCTGTTTTTT.

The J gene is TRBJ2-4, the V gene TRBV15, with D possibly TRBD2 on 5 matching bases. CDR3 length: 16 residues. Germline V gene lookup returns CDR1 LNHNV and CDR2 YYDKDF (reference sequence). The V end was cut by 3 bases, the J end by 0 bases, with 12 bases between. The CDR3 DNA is TGTGCCACCAGCAGCTTCGGTGGAGGAGCCAAAAACATTCAGTACTTC. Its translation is CATSSFGGGAKNIQYF.